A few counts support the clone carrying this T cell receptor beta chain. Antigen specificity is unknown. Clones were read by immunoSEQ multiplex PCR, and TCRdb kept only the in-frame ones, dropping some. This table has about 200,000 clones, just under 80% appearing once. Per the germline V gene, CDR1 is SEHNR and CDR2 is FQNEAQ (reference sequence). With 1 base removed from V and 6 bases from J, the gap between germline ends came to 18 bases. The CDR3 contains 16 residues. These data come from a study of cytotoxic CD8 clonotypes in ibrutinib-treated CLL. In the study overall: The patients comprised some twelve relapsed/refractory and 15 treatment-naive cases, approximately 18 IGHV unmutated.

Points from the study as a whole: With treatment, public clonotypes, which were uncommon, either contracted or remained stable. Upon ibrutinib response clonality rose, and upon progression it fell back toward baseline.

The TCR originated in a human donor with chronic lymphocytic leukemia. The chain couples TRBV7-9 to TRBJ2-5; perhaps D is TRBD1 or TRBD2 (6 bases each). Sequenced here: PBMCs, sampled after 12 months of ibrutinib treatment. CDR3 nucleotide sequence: TGTGCCAGCAGCTTAGGAAGTTGGGGGGCCGGGAAGACCCAGTACTTC. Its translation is CASSLGSWGAGKTQYF. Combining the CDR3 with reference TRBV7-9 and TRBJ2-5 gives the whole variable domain DTGVSQNPRHKITKRGQNVTFRCDPISEHNRLYWYRQTLGQGPEFLTYFQNEAQLEKSRLLSDRFSAERPKGSFSTLEIQRTEQGDSAMYLCASSLGSWGAGKTQYFGPGTRLLVL.